Below, one T cell receptor (beta chain) is given with its context. The antigen it recognizes is unknown. The record has no base qualities; no much larger clone is one base away. The trim is 3 bases for V and 4 bases for J, with a gap of 8 bases between the germline ends. Via the germline V gene (reference sequence), CDR1 is LNHDA and CDR2 SQIVND. The CDR3 measures 13 amino acids from cysteine to phenylalanine. Just CDR3 DNA is preserved here, 39 bases in frame from base 1. The method was the immunoSEQ multiplex PCR assay. The study's own analysis went as follows. A statistical classification framework was built to diagnose cytomegalovirus status from the catalog of TCR beta chain sequences. TCRdb limited this immuneACCESS table to in-frame rearrangements with V and J called. A share of clones is missing; checked studies link under half to unresolved V genes, and the rest is unexplained. V and J calls and clone size are as listed in that table; D and trimming were resolved from the DNA. The sample yields approximately 170,000 clones; 85% were counted once. About 2.1% of the sample is held by the ten biggest clonotypes.

This sample is part of a study of cytomegalovirus exposure and HLA in healthy donors (TCRdb year 2017). In terms of the full investigation: A later analysis indicated that the roughly 120 validation repertoires were generated on the platform also employed for the 700 or so repertoires of the first cohort. The aim of the study was to test whether cataloging public T cell receptors could identify signatures of past pathogen exposure. Along with the roughly 670-subject first cohort, a separate validation cohort of some 130 different subjects was used. To predict cytomegalovirus infection status, the study combined high-throughput TCR immunosequencing, statistical association of individual TCRs with disease status, and machine learning.

The donors belonged to the validation cohort of about 110 subjects, which was separate from the 666-subject first cohort. The research as a whole found: A later analysis had no HLA typing for the validation cohort, so co-occurrence there was scored across all 130 or so repertoires. A few of the identified cytomegalovirus-associated TCR beta chains were confirmed in vitro to be specific for cytomegalovirus antigens. Cytomegalovirus status was reported to be diagnosed by the classifier with high specificity and sensitivity in both the original and validation cohorts. Most TCR sequences were observed very rarely across donors, whereas some public TCRs were present in many individuals. In the study, some 180 TCR beta chains were listed as associated with cytomegalovirus. Of the cluster scores, 85% to 95% were above 0 in a later analysis, which found that TCRs clustered in the first cohort also tended to co-occur in the 95 to 150 validation repertoires. It was suggested by the authors that the approach could potentially be generalized to other disease states and immunological phenotypes.

This TCR was recovered from a man aged 25-45 years in good health and CMV-seropositive. The chain couples TRBV19 to TRBJ2-3; there is no confident call for the D gene. The sample taken for sequencing was PBMCs. The DNA sequence is TGTGCCAGTAGTATGGTAGTCGCAGATACGCAGTATTTT. It is translated as CASSMVVADTQYF.